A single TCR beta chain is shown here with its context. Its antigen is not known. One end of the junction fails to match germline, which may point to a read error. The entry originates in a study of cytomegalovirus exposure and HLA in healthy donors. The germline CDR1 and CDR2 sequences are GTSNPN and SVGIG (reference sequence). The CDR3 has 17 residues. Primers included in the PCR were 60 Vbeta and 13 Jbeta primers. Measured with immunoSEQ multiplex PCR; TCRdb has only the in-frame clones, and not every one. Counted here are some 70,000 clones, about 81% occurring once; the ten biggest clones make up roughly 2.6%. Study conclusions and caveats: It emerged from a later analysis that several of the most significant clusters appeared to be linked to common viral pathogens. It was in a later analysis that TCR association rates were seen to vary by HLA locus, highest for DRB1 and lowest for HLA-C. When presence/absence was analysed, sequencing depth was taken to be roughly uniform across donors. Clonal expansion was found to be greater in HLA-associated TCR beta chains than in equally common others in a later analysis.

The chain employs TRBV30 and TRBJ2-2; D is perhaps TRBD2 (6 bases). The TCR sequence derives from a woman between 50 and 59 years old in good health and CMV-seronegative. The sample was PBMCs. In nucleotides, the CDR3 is TGTGCCTGGAGGGCGGTTTTTTGGGGCGGGAACATCGGGGAGCTGTTTTTT. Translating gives CAWRAVFWGGNIGELFF.